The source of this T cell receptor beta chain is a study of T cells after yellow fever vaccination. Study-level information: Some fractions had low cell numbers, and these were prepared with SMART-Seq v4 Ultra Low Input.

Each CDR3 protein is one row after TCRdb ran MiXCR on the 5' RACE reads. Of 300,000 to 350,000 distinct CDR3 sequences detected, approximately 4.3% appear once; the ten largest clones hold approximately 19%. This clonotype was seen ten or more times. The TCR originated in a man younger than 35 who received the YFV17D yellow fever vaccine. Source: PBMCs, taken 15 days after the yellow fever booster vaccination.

The CDR3 DNA sequence: TGTGCCAGCAGCTTGGGACAGGGGCGGGACGAGCAGTACGTC. Translation: CASSLGQGRDEQYV. The chain employs TRBV5-6 and TRBJ2-7; 8 nucleotides agree with TRBD1. V lost 0 bases to trimming and J lost 5 bases; unmatched junction nucleotides: 4. Germline V lookup: CDR1 SGHDT, CDR2 YYEEEE. CDR3 size: 14 residues.